The TCR beta chain under discussion was sequenced for a study of T-cell memory formation after mild COVID-19. TCRdb reprocessed the 5' RACE reads via MiXCR and lists one record per CDR3 protein. This sample yields approximately 440,000 distinct CDR3 sequences, of which around 18% are seen a single time; roughly 8.4% belongs to the top ten. This clonotype was observed a few times. CDR1 SEHNR and CDR2 FQNEAQ come from the germline V gene (reference sequence). The V gene lost 3 bases and the J gene lost 7 bases, with 9 bases spanning the gap. This CDR3 region has 12 residues. The chain links TRBV7-9 to TRBJ1-1, with D unresolved. The sample taken for sequencing was PBMCs or a T cell subset sorted from them (not recorded which). The TCR comes from an adult woman who had mild COVID-19 (a few samples of this study predate the infection). Cell type and time point are not known. DNA for the CDR3: TGTGCCAGCAGCTTCAATACCCATGAAGCTTTCTTT. Translation: CASSFNTHEAFF.